These 7 T cell receptor beta chains share one sample of origin, sequenced in a study of cytomegalovirus exposure and HLA in healthy donors. Use of 60 Vbeta and 13 Jbeta primers characterized the PCR. Assay: immunoSEQ multiplex PCR; the TCRdb copy retains only in-frame clones and omits some. The sample holds under 130,000 clones; 65% to 85% are singletons and the top ten take 5.6%. The sample comprised PBMCs. The receptors stem from a male donor in good health and CMV-seronegative.

This clone has only a few counts. The chain carries TRBV15 and TRBJ1-5, with D tentatively TRBD1 (6 bases). Trimming took off 0 bases at V and 6 bases at J, with 15 bases between the two ends. Per the germline V gene, CDR1 is LNHNV and CDR2 is YYDKDF (reference sequence). CDR3 length equals 16 residues. CDR3 bases: TGTGCCACCAGCAGAGATGTCGCAGGGGTTGGTCAGCCCCAGCATTTT. Its translation is CATSRDVAGVGQPQHF.

V usage is TRBV30 and J usage is TRBJ2-6; maybe TRBD2 (7 bases). Per the germline V gene, CDR1 is GTSNPN and CDR2 is SVGIG (reference sequence). V lost 3 bases to trimming and J lost 5 bases, with 14 bases between them. CDR3 size: 15 residues. The CDR3 is CAWRGRGGWANVLTF. As DNA, the CDR3 is TGTGCCTGGAGGGGGAGGGGGGGGTGGGCCAACGTCCTGACTTTC.

The chain carries TRBV14 and TRBJ2-7, with D maybe TRBD1 (5 bases). In germline, CDR1 is SGHDN, CDR2 FVKESK. Trimming pared 4 bases from V and 4 bases from J, leaving 11 bases between. The CDR3 consists of 13 residues. CDR3 coding DNA: TGTGCCAGCAGCCTTAAAAGGGGTTACGAGCAGTACTTC. Protein sequence: CASSLKRGYEQYF.

V and J are TRBV28 and TRBJ1-2; a possible D gene is TRBD1 (5 bases). CDR3 size: 14 residues. Germline lookup yields CDR1 MDHEN and CDR2 SYDVKM. Trimming left V 3 bases short and J 3 bases short, with 11 bases between. CDR3 sequence reads: CASSLATGYYGYTF. CDR3 in DNA: TGTGCCAGCAGTTTGGCCACAGGTTACTATGGCTACACCTTC.

The V call is TRBV25-1, the J call TRBJ2-3, with D possibly being TRBD1 (6 bases). V lost 2 bases, J lost 4 bases, and 10 bases lay in between. The CDR3 runs 14 residues. CDR1 and CDR2 (germline): MGHDK, SYGVNS. CDR3 DNA: TGTGCCAGCAGTGAACAGGGGTTGTCAGATACGCAGTATTTT. This encodes CASSEQGLSDTQYF.

The chain couples TRBV28 to TRBJ1-5; TRBD1 aligns across 9 bases. Losses at the gene ends were 5 bases for V and 0 bases for J; bases not matched to a gene: 8. CDR3 length: 17 amino acids. In germline, CDR1 is MDHEN, CDR2 SYDVKM. CDR3 coding DNA: TGTGCCAGCAGTATCGACAGGGGGACCTATAGCAATCAGCCCCAGCATTTT. This translates into CASSIDRGTYSNQPQHF.

The rearrangement links TRBV9 to TRBJ2-3; the match to TRBD2 covers 9 bases. Germline V CDR1 and CDR2: SGDLS, YYNGEE. This CDR3 is 15 amino acids long. After removal of 4 bases from V and 2 bases from J, the junction contained 5 bases not matched to a gene. CDR3 sequence reads: CASSPTSGITDTQYF. DNA for the CDR3: TGTGCCAGCAGCCCGACTAGCGGAATCACAGATACGCAGTATTTT.